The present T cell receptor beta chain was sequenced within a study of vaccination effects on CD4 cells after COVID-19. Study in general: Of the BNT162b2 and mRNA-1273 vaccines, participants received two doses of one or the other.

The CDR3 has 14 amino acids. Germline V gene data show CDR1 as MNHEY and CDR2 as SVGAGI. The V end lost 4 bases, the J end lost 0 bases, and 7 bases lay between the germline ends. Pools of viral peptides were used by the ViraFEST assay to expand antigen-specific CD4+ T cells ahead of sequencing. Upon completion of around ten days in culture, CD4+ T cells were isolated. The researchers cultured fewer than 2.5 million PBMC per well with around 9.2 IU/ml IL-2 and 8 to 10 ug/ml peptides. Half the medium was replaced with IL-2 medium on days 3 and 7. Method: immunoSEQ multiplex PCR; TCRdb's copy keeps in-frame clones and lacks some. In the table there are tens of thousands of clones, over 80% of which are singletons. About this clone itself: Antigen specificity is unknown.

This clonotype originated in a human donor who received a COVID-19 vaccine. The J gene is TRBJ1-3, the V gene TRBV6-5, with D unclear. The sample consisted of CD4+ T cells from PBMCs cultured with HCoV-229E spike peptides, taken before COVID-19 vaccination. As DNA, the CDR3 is TGTGCCAGCAGTTTCCTCTACTCTGGAAACACCATATATTTT. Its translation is CASSFLYSGNTIYF.